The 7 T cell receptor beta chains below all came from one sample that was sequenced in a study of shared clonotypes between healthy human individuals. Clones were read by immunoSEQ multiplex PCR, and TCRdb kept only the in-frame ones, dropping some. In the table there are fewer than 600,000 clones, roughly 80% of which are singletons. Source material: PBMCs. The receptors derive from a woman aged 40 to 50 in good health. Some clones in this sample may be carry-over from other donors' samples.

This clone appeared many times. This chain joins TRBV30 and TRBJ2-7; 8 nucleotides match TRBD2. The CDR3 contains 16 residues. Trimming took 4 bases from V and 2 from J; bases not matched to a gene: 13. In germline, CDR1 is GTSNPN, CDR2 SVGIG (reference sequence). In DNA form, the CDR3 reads TGTGCCTGGACCCCCCCCCGACTAGCGATCACCTACGAGCAGTACTTC. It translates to CAWTPPRLAITYEQYF.

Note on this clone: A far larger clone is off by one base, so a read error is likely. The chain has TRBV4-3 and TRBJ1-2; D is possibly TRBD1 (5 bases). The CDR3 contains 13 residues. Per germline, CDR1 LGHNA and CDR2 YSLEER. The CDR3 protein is CASSSTVNYGHTF. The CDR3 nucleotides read TGCGCCAGCAGCTCGACAGTAAACTATGGCCACACCTTC.

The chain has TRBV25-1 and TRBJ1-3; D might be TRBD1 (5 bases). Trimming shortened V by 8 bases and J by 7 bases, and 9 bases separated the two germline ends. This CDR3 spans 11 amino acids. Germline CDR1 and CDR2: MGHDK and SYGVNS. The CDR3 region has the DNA TGTGCCAGCGGTCGGGGGAACACCATATATTTT. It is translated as CASGRGNTIYF.

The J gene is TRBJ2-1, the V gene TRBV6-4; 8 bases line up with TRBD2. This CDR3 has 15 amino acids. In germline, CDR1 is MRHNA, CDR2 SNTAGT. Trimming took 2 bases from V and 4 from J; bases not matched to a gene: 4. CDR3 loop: CASSDEAGEYNEQFF. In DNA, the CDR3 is TGTGCCAGCAGTGACGAAGCGGGAGAATACAATGAGCAGTTCTTC.

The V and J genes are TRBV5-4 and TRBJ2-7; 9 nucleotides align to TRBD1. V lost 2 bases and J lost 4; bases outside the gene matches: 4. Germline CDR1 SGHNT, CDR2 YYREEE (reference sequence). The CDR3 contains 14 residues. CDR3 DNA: TGTGCCAGCAGCTTATCGACAGGGGGTTACGAGCAGTACTTC. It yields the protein CASSLSTGGYEQYF.

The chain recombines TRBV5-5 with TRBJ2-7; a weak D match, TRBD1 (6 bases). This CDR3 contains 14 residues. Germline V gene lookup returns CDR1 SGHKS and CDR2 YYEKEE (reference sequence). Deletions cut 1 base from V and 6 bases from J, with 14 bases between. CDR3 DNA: TGTGCCAGCAGCTTGTCACAGGGAATCTTCGAGCAGTACTTC. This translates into CASSLSQGIFEQYF.

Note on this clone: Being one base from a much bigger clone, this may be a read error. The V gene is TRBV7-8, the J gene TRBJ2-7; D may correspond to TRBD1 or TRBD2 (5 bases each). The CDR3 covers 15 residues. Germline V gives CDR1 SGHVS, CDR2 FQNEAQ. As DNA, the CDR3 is TGTGCCAGCAGCCCCCGAGGGGCTAGCTCCTACGGGCAGTACTTC. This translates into CASSPRGASSYGQYF.